Below are 19 T cell receptor beta chains sequenced from a single sample in a study of shared clonotypes between healthy human individuals. Using immunoSEQ multiplex PCR, the repertoire was profiled, and TCRdb retains in-frame clones only, with some absent. Among roughly 2 million clones listed, about 94% were seen once. Terminally differentiated effector memory CD45RA+ cells were left out of the naive CD8 fraction, which was CD45RO-negative and positively selected for CCR7. Sample: naive CD8+ T cells sorted from blood. These receptors originate from a man in his late teens or twenties in good health.

The V and J genes are TRBV6-1 and TRBJ2-7, with D maybe TRBD1 (6 bases). CDR3 length: 13 amino acids. CDR1 MNHNS and CDR2 SASEGT come from the germline V gene. V shed 5 bases and J shed 2 bases, with 10 bases lying between them. As DNA, the CDR3 is TGTGCCAGCAGTACACAGGGTACCTACGAGCAGTACTTC. Protein: CASSTQGTYEQYF.

This clone was seen once. The genes are TRBV15 and TRBJ2-7; 8 bases align to TRBD2. Germline CDR1 LNHNV, CDR2 YYDKDF (reference sequence). This CDR3 has 20 residues. V trimming: 1 base; J trimming: 2 bases; junction bases outside the gene matches: 19. The CDR3 nucleotides are TGTGCCACCAGCAGAGTCCCATCATATTACGAAGCGGGAGACACCTACGAGCAGTACTTC. Amino acids: CATSRVPSYYEAGDTYEQYF.

The rearrangement joins TRBV7-9 to TRBJ2-1, with 10 positions matching TRBD2. This CDR3 has 16 amino acids. Germline CDR1 SEHNR, CDR2 FQNEAQ (reference sequence). V shed 0 bases, J shed 8 bases, and the junction held 7 bases outside the gene matches. CDR3 nucleotides: TGTGCCAGCAGCTTAGCGTCTGGTCTAGCGGGGGATGAGCAGTTCTTC. Its protein product is CASSLASGLAGDEQFF.

This chain joins TRBV7-4 and TRBJ2-1; 10 bases match TRBD1. J was trimmed by 7 bases and V by 4 bases; bases with no gene match: 4. Germline V lookup: CDR1 SGHVT, CDR2 SQSDAQ. The CDR3 covers 14 residues. This CDR3 is CASSSRDRGNEQFF. In DNA form, the CDR3 reads TGTGCCAGCAGCTCCCGGGACAGGGGAAATGAGCAGTTCTTC. Drawing the rest from reference TRBV7-4 and TRBJ2-1, the complete variable domain is GAGVSQSPRYKVAKRGRDVALRCDSISGHVTLYWYRQTLGQGSEVLTYSQSDAQRDKSGRPSGRFSAERPERSVSTLKIQRTEQGDSAVYLCASSSRDRGNEQFFGPGTRLTVL.

The chain recombines TRBV6-6 with TRBJ2-3; 7 bases are shared with TRBD2. V shed 0 bases, J shed 4 bases, and the junction held 7 bases outside the gene matches. The CDR3 contains 16 residues. Germline values: CDR1 MNHNY, CDR2 SVGAGI (reference sequence). The DNA of the CDR3 is TGTGCCAGCAGTTACTCGGGGCTAGCGGTTCCAGATACGCAGTATTTT. Its translation: CASSYSGLAVPDTQYF.

CDR3 sequence reads: CASSWGLAGETGIYEQYF. The CDR3 nucleotides read TGTGCCAGCAGTTGGGGACTAGCGGGGGAAACCGGAATCTACGAGCAGTACTTC. The J gene is TRBJ2-7, the V gene TRBV28, with 14 bases fitting TRBD2. V lost 4 bases and J lost 3; bases outside the gene matches: 11. This CDR3 comprises 18 residues. Per germline, CDR1 MDHEN and CDR2 SYDVKM.

This chain uses TRBV25-1 with TRBJ1-1, with D tentatively TRBD1 (6 bases). CDR1 and CDR2 from the germline V gene are MGHDK and SYGVNS. There are 15 residues in the CDR3. V was pared by 4 bases and J by 11 bases, with 23 bases between. Here the CDR3 reads CASSAARGPTPEAFF. Here the CDR3 DNA reads TGTGCCAGCAGTGCCGCCAGGGGACCCACTCCGGAGGCTTTCTTT. Full variable domain (remainder filled in from reference TRBV25-1 and TRBJ1-1): EADIYQTPRYLVIGTGKKITLECSQTMGHDKMYWYQQDPGMELHLIHYSYGVNSTEKGDLSSESTVSRIRTEHFPLTLESARPSHTSQYLCASSAARGPTPEAFFGQGTRLTVV.

J is TRBJ1-1 and V is TRBV6-6, with 7 nucleotides matching TRBD1. Germline assignment: CDR1 MNHNY and CDR2 SVGAGI (reference sequence). Trimming took 6 bases from V and 3 from J; bases not matched to a gene: 4. The CDR3 sequence is 13 residues long. CDR3 nucleotides: TGTGCCAGCAGCACCACAGGGGACACTGAAGCTTTCTTT. As protein: CASSTTGDTEAFF.

A word on this clone: This sample also contains other DNA sequences that code for the same CDR3. The V and J genes are TRBV7-9 and TRBJ2-5, with 12 positions matching TRBD2. CDR3 length: 15 residues. V trimming: 3 bases; J trimming: 5 bases; junction bases outside the gene matches: 4. CDR1 and CDR2 (germline): SEHNR, FQNEAQ (reference sequence). This CDR3 reads CASSFLAGGPETQYF. The CDR3 DNA reads as TGTGCCAGCAGCTTCCTAGCGGGAGGGCCGGAGACCCAGTACTTC.

This clone occurred once. The rearrangement joins TRBV6-1 to TRBJ2-7; the D gene is possibly TRBD1 (5 bases). The CDR3 has 14 amino acids. Deletions cut 1 base from V and 2 bases from J, with 9 bases between. Germline V CDR1 and CDR2: MNHNS, SASEGT. The CDR3 reads CASSEEEGAYEQYF. The CDR3 bases are TGTGCCAGCAGTGAAGAGGAAGGGGCCTACGAGCAGTACTTC.

The V call is TRBV11-3, the J call TRBJ2-2; D gene uncertain. Germline CDR1 reads SGHNT; CDR2 reads YENEEA. Trimming pared 0 bases from V and 2 bases from J, leaving 4 bases between. The CDR3 extends over 14 amino acids. The CDR3 reads CASSLEYNTGELFF. The CDR3 coding sequence is TGTGCCAGCAGCTTAGAGTATAACACCGGGGAGCTGTTTTTT.

The chain recombines TRBV10-1 with TRBJ2-7; the match to TRBD2 covers 8 bases. The CDR3 totals 13 residues. Germline CDR1 WNHNN, CDR2 SYGVQD (reference sequence). The ends lost 4 bases at V and 7 bases at J; junction bases unmatched: 6. CDR3 amino acids: CASSGTSRGEQYF. In DNA form, the CDR3 reads TGCGCCAGCAGTGGGACTAGCCGGGGGGAGCAGTACTTC.

The chain carries TRBV9 and TRBJ2-7; D gene unclear. Trimming left V 3 bases short and J 2 bases short, with 15 bases between. Germline V gives CDR1 SGDLS, CDR2 YYNGEE. This CDR3 contains 15 residues. This chain's CDR3 is CASSAEVDGTYEQYF. The CDR3 DNA follows: TGTGCCAGCAGCGCCGAGGTGGACGGCACCTACGAGCAGTACTTC.

J is TRBJ2-1 and V is TRBV19; 8 bases fit TRBD2. Germline lookup yields CDR1 LNHDA and CDR2 SQIVND (reference sequence). With 7 bases clipped from V and 2 bases from J, the junction kept 4 bases outside the gene matches. The CDR3 consists of 14 residues. CDR3 DNA sequence: TGTGCCAGTAAGTCGGGAGGGCCCTACAATGAGCAGTTCTTC. Translating it yields CASKSGGPYNEQFF. The full variable domain, completed using reference TRBV19 and TRBJ2-1, is DGGITQSPKYLFRKEGQNVTLSCEQNLNHDAMYWYRQDPGQGLRLIYYSQIVNDFQKGDIAEGYSVSREKKESFPLTVTSAQKNPTAFYLCASKSGGPYNEQFFGPGTRLTVL.

The V call is TRBV29-1, the J call TRBJ1-3; 7 positions match TRBD1. The germline gives CDR1 SQVTM, CDR2 ANQGSEA. V shed 5 bases, J shed 0 bases, and the junction held 4 bases outside the gene matches. The CDR3 length is 14 residues. The CDR3 sequence is CSVSDRNSGNTIYF. In nucleotides, the CDR3 is TGCAGCGTTTCGGACAGGAACTCTGGAAACACCATATATTTT.

V and J are TRBV4-2 and TRBJ2-7; 9 nucleotides agree with TRBD2. CDR1 and CDR2 (germline): LGHNA, YNFKEQ. Losses at the gene ends were 0 bases for V and 2 bases for J; bases not matched to a gene: 5. The CDR3 spans 16 residues. CDR3 in DNA: TGTGCCAGCAGCCAAGAGGCTAGCGGGGAGACCTACGAGCAGTACTTC. It specifies CASSQEASGETYEQYF.

This chain uses TRBV13 with TRBJ2-1, with D perhaps being TRBD1 or TRBD2 (6 bases each). Germline V gene sequence: CDR1 PRHDT, CDR2 FYEKMQ (reference sequence). The CDR3 covers 17 residues. Trimming removed 0 bases from V and 7 bases from J, with 19 bases in between. The CDR3 is CASSLGRGPGSLNEQFF. In DNA form, the CDR3 reads TGTGCCAGCAGCTTAGGCCGGGGGCCAGGGAGCCTGAATGAGCAGTTCTTC.

The chain has TRBV28 and TRBJ1-1; D gene uncertain. The germline V and J ends were trimmed by 2 bases and 4 bases, with 8 bases remaining between them. The V gene's germline CDR1 is MDHEN and CDR2 SYDVKM. The CDR3 length is 13 residues. The CDR3 DNA follows: TGTGCCAGCAGTTTAGCCGAAAGCACTGAAGCTTTCTTT. This sequence encodes CASSLAESTEAFF. Based on the CDR3 plus reference TRBV28 and TRBJ1-1, the full variable domain is DVKVTQSSRYLVKRTGEKVFLECVQDMDHENMFWYRQDPGLGLRLIYFSYDVKMKEKGDIPEGYSVSREKKERFSLILESASTNQTSMYLCASSLAESTEAFFGQGTRLTVV.

The genes are TRBV15 and TRBJ2-5; 7 bases are a match to TRBD1. With 5 bases clipped from V and 2 bases from J, the junction kept 11 bases outside the gene matches. Germline lookup yields CDR1 LNHNV and CDR2 YYDKDF (reference sequence). This CDR3 region has 16 residues. CDR3 DNA sequence: TGTGCCACCAGCGCCCTTGACAGGGAATTTCAAGAGACCCAGTACTTC. Translated, it gives CATSALDREFQETQYF.